One TCR beta chain is described in this entry. The data derive from a study of cytomegalovirus exposure and HLA in healthy donors. Germline values: CDR1 SGHRS, CDR2 YFSETQ. The CDR3 is 12 amino acids. V was shortened by 3 bases and J by 3 bases, with 6 bases between the two germline ends. The study ran its PCR with 60 Vbeta and 13 Jbeta primers. In the original processing: There were around 80 million unique TCR beta chains by a later count, and around 10 million of them were shared. Measured with immunoSEQ multiplex PCR; TCRdb has only the in-frame clones, and not every one. V, J and clone size reflect that table, while D and trimming were determined from the DNA. Of under 150,000 clones listed, around 83% were seen once; the top ten hold around 4%.

This sequence was found in a man aged 40-50 years in good health and CMV-seropositive. Material: PBMCs. The V call is TRBV5-1, the J call TRBJ1-1, with D tentatively TRBD1 (6 bases). The CDR3 sequence: CASSSGDTEAFF. In DNA form, the CDR3 reads TGCGCCAGCAGCTCAGGGGACACTGAAGCTTTCTTT.